This TCR beta chain emerged from a study of T cells after yellow fever vaccination. Between the trimmed V and J ends, which lost 3 bases and 4 bases, there was a span of 27 bases. The CDR3 extends over 19 amino acids. Per the germline V gene, CDR1 is SGHAT and CDR2 is FQNNGV. From the 5' RACE reads, TCRdb called clonotypes with MiXCR, one entry per CDR3 protein. Of hundreds of thousands of distinct CDR3 sequences listed, 10% to 15% are singletons. Material: PBMCs, obtained on the day of the yellow fever booster vaccination. This sequence joins TRBV11-2 and TRBJ1-2, with D possibly being TRBD1 (6 bases). The receptor's source is a man in his thirties or forties who received the YFV17D yellow fever vaccine. The CDR3 DNA follows: TGTGCCAGCAGCTTCCAAAGGAGGCAGGGGCAAGTGGGAACCTATGGCTACACCTTC. As protein: CASSFQRRQGQVGTYGYTF.